The 9 T cell receptor beta chains reported below all come from one sample, sequenced in a study of control samples from healthy donors and cancer patients. Generated by immunoSEQ multiplex PCR, the TCRdb table keeps only in-frame clones and is missing some. The sample has roughly 70,000 clones, 94% seen once. Sequenced: blood. These receptors were obtained from a woman in her thirties in good health.

V is TRBV30 and J is TRBJ1-1; D not certain. This CDR3 has 13 residues. Looked up from germline, CDR1 is GTSNPN and CDR2 is SVGIG (reference sequence). Trimming stripped 0 bases from V and 1 base from J, with 6 bases between. CDR3 in amino acids: CAWSVGRNTEAFF. The CDR3 coding sequence is TGTGCCTGGAGTGTGGGCAGGAACACTGAAGCTTTCTTT.

J is TRBJ2-5 and V is TRBV9; no reliable D call. V was trimmed by 3 bases and J by 5 bases, leaving 17 bases between them. The germline V gene encodes CDR1 SGDLS and CDR2 YYNGEE. The CDR3 covers 15 residues. CDR3 DNA sequence: TGTGCCAGCAGCGAAACGACTGGCCTTGGCGAGACCCAGTACTTC. Encoded protein: CASSETTGLGETQYF.

The chain employs TRBV14 and TRBJ2-3; no definite D call. CDR1 SGHDN and CDR2 FVKESK come from the germline V gene. Trimming cost V 4 bases and J 4 bases, with 15 bases left between them. The CDR3 contains 15 residues. CDR3 DNA: TGTGCCAGCAGCCCCCGGGCCCCGGGCCCAGATACGCAGTATTTT. This translates into CASSPRAPGPDTQYF.

The J gene is TRBJ2-1, the V gene TRBV25-1; possible D gene TRBD1, 5 bases. Germline lookup yields CDR1 MGHDK and CDR2 SYGVNS. This CDR3 is 14 amino acids long. Trimming cost V 5 bases and J 4 bases, with 12 bases left between them. Here the CDR3 DNA reads TGTGCCAGCAGTTTAGAAAAGGGGTACAATGAGCAGTTCTTC. This translates into CASSLEKGYNEQFF. The full variable domain, completed using reference TRBV25-1 and TRBJ2-1, is EADIYQTPRYLVIGTGKKITLECSQTMGHDKMYWYQQDPGMELHLIHYSYGVNSTEKGDLSSESTVSRIRTEHFPLTLESARPSHTSQYLCASSLEKGYNEQFFGPGTRLTVL.

The chain couples TRBV12-3 or TRBV12-4 to TRBJ2-7; D possibly corresponds to TRBD2 (5 bases). Trimming took off 6 bases at V and 5 bases at J, with 11 bases between the two ends. The CDR3 contains 12 residues. This chain's CDR3 is CASSPTRDEQYF. CDR3 DNA: TGTGCCAGCAGCCCCACTAGAGACGAGCAGTACTTC.

This rearrangement joins TRBV3-1 (or the pseudogene TRBV3-2) to TRBJ1-2; TRBD1 is a possible D gene (6 bases). Germline CDR1 LGHDT, CDR2 YNNKEL (reference sequence). V dropped 5 bases and J dropped 2 bases, with 9 bases sitting between them. This CDR3 spans 13 amino acids. CDR3 region: CASSITGNYGYTF. CDR3 DNA: TGTGCCAGCAGCATTACAGGGAACTATGGCTACACCTTC.

This sequence joins TRBV10-2 and TRBJ1-1; D may be TRBD1 (5 bases). The CDR3 runs 12 residues. Germline CDR1 and CDR2: WSHSY and SAAADI. With 6 bases removed from V and 2 bases from J, the gap between germline ends came to 7 bases. The CDR3 protein is CASRTGNTEAFF. For the CDR3, the DNA is TGCGCCAGCAGAACAGGTAACACTGAAGCTTTCTTT.

J is TRBJ1-4 and V is TRBV7-9; TRBD1 is a possible D gene (5 bases). The CDR3 extends over 14 amino acids. V lost 5 bases to trimming and J lost 4 bases, with 11 bases between them. CDR1 is SEHNR and CDR2 is FQNEAQ in the germline V gene (reference sequence). Here the CDR3 DNA reads TGTGCCAGCAGCCTCGGGACGGGTAATGAAAAACTGTTTTTT. It translates to CASSLGTGNEKLFF.

The CDR3 region is CASSPPGEANYGYTF. CDR3 DNA: TGTGCCAGCAGCCCTCCCGGAGAAGCTAACTATGGCTACACCTTC. The chain joins TRBV5-6 to TRBJ1-2; D is unclear. V lost 4 bases to trimming and J lost 0 bases, with 13 bases between them. Germline V gene sequence: CDR1 SGHDT, CDR2 YYEEEE. The CDR3 length is 15 residues.